What follows is one T cell receptor beta chain and its context. These data originate in a study of control samples from healthy donors and cancer patients. Germline lookup yields CDR1 SGHVS and CDR2 FNYEAQ. The CDR3 has 17 residues. V shed 7 bases and J 4 bases; nucleotides not matched to a gene: 13. Assay: immunoSEQ multiplex PCR; the TCRdb copy retains only in-frame clones and omits some. In the table there are 40,000 to 50,000 clones, 60% to 80% of which are singletons. The chain combines TRBV7-6 with TRBJ2-1; 10 bases align to TRBD2. The clonotype was recovered from a male donor with melanoma. The specimen was formalin-fixed, paraffin-embedded tissue. The CDR3 nucleotides are TGTGCCAGCAACCCCGGATCCGGGACTAGCGCATACAATGAGCAGTTCTTC. Translated: CASNPGSGTSAYNEQFF.